These 18 T cell receptor beta chains were sequenced from one sample in a study of blood T cell repertoires in COVID-19. Generated by immunoSEQ multiplex PCR, the TCRdb table keeps only in-frame clones and is missing some. The sample has about 200,000 clones; about 86% are singletons. The sample was PBMCs or T cells enriched from blood (not recorded which). The receptor source for this set is a woman aged 45-60 years with acute COVID-19.

The genes are TRBV19 and TRBJ2-3; D unclear. This CDR3 is 13 amino acids long. Germline V gene data show CDR1 as LNHDA and CDR2 as SQIVND (reference sequence). The V end was cut by 9 bases, the J end by 0 bases, with 10 bases between. This CDR3 is CASRTESTDTQYF. CDR3 bases: TGTGCCAGCCGTACGGAGAGCACAGATACGCAGTATTTT. Filled out from reference TRBV19 and TRBJ2-3, the complete variable domain reads DGGITQSPKYLFRKEGQNVTLSCEQNLNHDAMYWYRQDPGQGLRLIYYSQIVNDFQKGDIAEGYSVSREKKESFPLTVTSAQKNPTAFYLCASRTESTDTQYFGPGTRLTVL.

The chain is built from TRBV30 and TRBJ2-6; D gene uncertain. Germline V gene lookup returns CDR1 GTSNPN and CDR2 SVGIG (reference sequence). CDR3 length: 11 amino acids. Trimming took 6 bases from V and 2 from J, leaving 2 bases between them. As DNA, the CDR3 is TGTGCCTGTACTGGGGCCAACGTCCTGACTTTC. It codes for CACTGANVLTF. The whole variable domain, filled in from reference TRBV30 and TRBJ2-6, reads SQTIHQWPATLVQPVGSPLSLECTVEGTSNPNLYWYRQAAGRGLQLLFYSVGIGQISSEVPQNLSASRPQDRQFILSSKKLLLSDSGFYLCACTGANVLTFGAGSRLTVL.

This chain uses TRBV19 with TRBJ1-2, with 7 bases identical to TRBD1. Per germline, CDR1 LNHDA and CDR2 SQIVND (reference sequence). The CDR3 sequence is 15 residues long. The trim removed 7 bases at V and 0 bases at J, leaving 8 bases unmatched. CDR3 coding DNA: TGTGCCAGTATAGGAGGGACAGCCACTAACTATGGCTACACCTTC. Protein product: CASIGGTATNYGYTF.

The chain carries TRBV30 and TRBJ2-1, with 8 bases that match TRBD2. V gave up 7 bases and J gave up 13 bases; unmatched junction bases: 6. The CDR3 has 10 amino acids. Germline values: CDR1 GTSNPN, CDR2 SVGIG (reference sequence). CDR3 amino acids: CASLSGSQFF. The CDR3 nucleotides are TGTGCCTCCTTAAGCGGGAGTCAGTTCTTC.

The V and J genes are TRBV28 and TRBJ1-4; D unclear. Germline V gene sequence: CDR1 MDHEN, CDR2 SYDVKM. The CDR3 covers 16 residues. V lost 1 base to trimming and J lost 7 bases, with 16 bases between them. CDR3 sequence reads: CASSLSQVGEREKLFF. In DNA form, the CDR3 reads TGTGCCAGCAGTTTATCTCAGGTCGGTGAACGTGAAAAACTGTTTTTT.

The V call is TRBV7-2, the J call TRBJ1-3, with D perhaps matching TRBD1 (6 bases). Germline-derived CDR1 and CDR2 are SGHTA and FQGNSA. The CDR3 sequence is 15 residues long. V was clipped by 8 bases and J by 0 bases, with 14 bases between them. CDR3 region: CASGKQGYSGNTIYF. CDR3 DNA: TGTGCCAGCGGGAAACAGGGATACTCTGGAAACACCATATATTTT.

This clone showed up just a few times. The rearrangement links TRBV9 to TRBJ2-1, with 10 nucleotides matching TRBD2. Losses at the gene ends were 3 bases for V and 4 bases for J; bases not matched to a gene: 7. Looked up from germline, CDR1 is SGDLS and CDR2 is YYNGEE. The CDR3 loop spans 16 amino acids. DNA for the CDR3: TGTGCCAGCAGCGCGATAGCGGGAGGTTTATACAATGAGCAGTTCTTC. Its protein product is CASSAIAGGLYNEQFF.

This clone was seen once. This chain uses TRBV19 with TRBJ1-5; D possibly corresponds to TRBD1 (5 bases). This CDR3 contains 16 residues. V lost 3 bases, J lost 8 bases, and 20 bases lay in between. Germline V lookup: CDR1 LNHDA, CDR2 SQIVND (reference sequence). The CDR3 protein is CASSIPGYGGEKPQHF. The CDR3 coding sequence is TGTGCCAGTAGTATTCCGGGATATGGGGGGGAGAAGCCCCAGCATTTT.

The rearrangement links TRBV5-5 to TRBJ1-1; no firm D call. Germline-derived CDR1 and CDR2 are SGHKS and YYEKEE (reference sequence). The CDR3 is 16 residues long. V was cut by 1 base and J by 1 base, with 14 bases left in between. CDR3 nucleotides: TGTGCCAGCAGCTTGATTACCGGGTCCAAGAACACTGAAGCTTTCTTT. Its translation is CASSLITGSKNTEAFF. The variable domain in full, completed from reference TRBV5-5 and TRBJ1-1, reads DAGVTQSPTHLIKTRGQQVTLRCSPISGHKSVSWYQQVLGQGPQFIFQYYEKEERGRGNFPDRFSARQFPNYSSELNVNALLLGDSALYLCASSLITGSKNTEAFFGQGTRLTVV.

The chain joins TRBV7-2 to TRBJ1-1; perhaps TRBD1 as D (5 bases). The ends were cut back, 3 bases at V and 2 bases at J, with 16 bases in the middle. Germline lookup yields CDR1 SGHTA and CDR2 FQGNSA. CDR3 length: 16 residues. CDR3 DNA sequence: TGTGCCAGCAGCTTCCGATTAGGGAGGGGCAACACTGAAGCTTTCTTT. Protein product: CASSFRLGRGNTEAFF.

The J gene is TRBJ1-5, the V gene TRBV6-2 or TRBV6-3; the D gene is possibly TRBD1 (5 bases). With 4 bases removed from V and 6 bases from J, the gap between germline ends came to 13 bases. Germline CDR1 is MNHEY and CDR2 is SVGEGT. The CDR3 runs to 14 residues. DNA for the CDR3: TGTGCCAGCAGTTCCCAGGGTCTCTCTCAGCCCCAGCATTTT. This encodes CASSSQGLSQPQHF.

The chain has TRBV5-6 and TRBJ1-1; 8 nucleotides line up with TRBD1. Per germline, CDR1 SGHDT and CDR2 YYEEEE. The CDR3 is 14 amino acids. After removal of 4 bases from V and 0 bases from J, the junction contained 2 bases not matched to a gene. The CDR3 spells CASSRQGLNTEAFF. CDR3 coding DNA: TGTGCCAGCAGCCGACAGGGGTTGAACACTGAAGCTTTCTTT.

J is TRBJ1-1 and V is TRBV18, with 8 bases identical to TRBD1. CDR1 and CDR2 (germline): KGHSH, LQKENI. V lost 3 bases and J lost 2; bases outside the gene matches: 8. The CDR3 consists of 16 residues. The CDR3 loop is CASSPERQGINTEAFF. Written as DNA, the CDR3 is TGTGCCAGCTCACCCGAGAGACAGGGGATTAACACTGAAGCTTTCTTT.

About this clone: Other DNA sequences in this specimen translate into the identical CDR3. V is TRBV18 and J is TRBJ2-7, with 7 bases aligning to TRBD2. CDR3 length equals 15 residues. V lost 3 bases and J lost 3; bases outside the gene matches: 8. The germline CDR1 and CDR2 sequences are KGHSH and LQKENI. For the CDR3, the DNA is TGTGCCAGCTCACCTCCGGCGGGCGGGGGCTACGAGCAGTACTTC. It translates to CASSPPAGGGYEQYF.

In nucleotides, the CDR3 is TGTGCCAGCAGGCTTCTCGGGGACAGGACCTACGAGCAGTACTTC. Its protein product is CASRLLGDRTYEQYF. This rearrangement joins TRBV11-2 to TRBJ2-7; 8 bases are shared with TRBD1. The CDR3 covers 15 residues. Trimming cost V 6 bases and J 2 bases; bases outside gene matches: 9. Per the germline V gene, CDR1 is SGHAT and CDR2 is FQNNGV.

The chain joins TRBV12-3 or TRBV12-4 to TRBJ1-2; D possibly corresponds to TRBD1 (5 bases). This CDR3 is 11 amino acids long. Trimming removed 6 bases at V and 11 bases at J, with 13 bases between. The CDR3 bases are TGTGCCAGCAGGCGTCTCTCAGGGTACACCTTC. It translates to CASRRLSGYTF.

This clone was detected a few times. This rearrangement joins TRBV7-9 to TRBJ2-3; TRBD1 matches at 8 bases. V lost 4 bases, J lost 5 bases, and 14 bases stayed unmatched. Germline CDR1 reads SEHNR; CDR2 reads FQNEAQ (reference sequence). This CDR3 region has 17 residues. In nucleotides, the CDR3 is TGTGCCAGCAGCTCCGTGACAGGGGCAGTGTCAGAAGATACGCAGTATTTT. Amino acids: CASSSVTGAVSEDTQYF.

Only one count was recorded for this clone. The CDR3 sequence: CASIQGQGLGEQYF. The CDR3 nucleotides read TGTGCCAGCATCCAGGGACAGGGCCTCGGCGAGCAGTACTTC. The chain has TRBV3-1 (or the pseudogene TRBV3-2) and TRBJ2-7; 9 nucleotides match TRBD1. CDR1 and CDR2 from the germline V gene are LGHDT and YNNKEL (reference sequence). This CDR3 region has 14 residues. V shed 7 bases and J 6 bases; nucleotides not matched to a gene: 10.